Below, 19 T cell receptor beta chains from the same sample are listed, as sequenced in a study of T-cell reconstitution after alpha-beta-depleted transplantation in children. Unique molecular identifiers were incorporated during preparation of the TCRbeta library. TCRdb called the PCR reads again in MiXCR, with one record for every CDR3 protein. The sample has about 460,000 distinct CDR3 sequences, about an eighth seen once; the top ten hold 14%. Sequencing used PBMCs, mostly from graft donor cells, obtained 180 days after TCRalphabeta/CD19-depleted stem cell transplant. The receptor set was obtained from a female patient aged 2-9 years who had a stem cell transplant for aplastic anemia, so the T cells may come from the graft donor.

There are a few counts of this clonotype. The chain's CDR3 is CASSLRGGGRAFGEQYF. The CDR3 DNA is TGTGCCAGCAGCTTGAGAGGCGGCGGGAGGGCGTTTGGCGAGCAGTACTTC. The rearrangement joins TRBV5-4 to TRBJ2-7, with TRBD2 matching 9 bases. The length of the CDR3 is 17 residues. Trimming removed 1 base from V and 6 bases from J; junction bases left unmatched: 14. CDR1 and CDR2 from the germline V gene are SGHNT and YYREEE (reference sequence).

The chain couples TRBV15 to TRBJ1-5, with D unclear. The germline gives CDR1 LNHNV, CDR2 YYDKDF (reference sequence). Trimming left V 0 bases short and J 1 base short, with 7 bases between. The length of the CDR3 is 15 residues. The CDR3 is CATSRERRSNQPQHF. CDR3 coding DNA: TGTGCCACCAGCAGAGAGAGACGGAGCAATCAGCCCCAGCATTTT.

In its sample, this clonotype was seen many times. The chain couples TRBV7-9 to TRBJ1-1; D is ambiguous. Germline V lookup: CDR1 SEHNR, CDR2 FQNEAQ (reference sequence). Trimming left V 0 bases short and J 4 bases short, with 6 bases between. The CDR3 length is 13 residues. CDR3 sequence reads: CASSLAEGTEAFF. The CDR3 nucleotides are TGTGCCAGCAGCTTAGCGGAGGGCACTGAAGCTTTCTTT.

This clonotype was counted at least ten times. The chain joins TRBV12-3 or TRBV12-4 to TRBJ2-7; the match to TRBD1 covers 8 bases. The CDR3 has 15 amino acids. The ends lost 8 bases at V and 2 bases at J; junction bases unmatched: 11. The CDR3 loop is CASQTGTGSPYEQYV. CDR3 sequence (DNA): TGTGCCAGCCAAACCGGGACAGGCTCCCCCTACGAGCAGTACGTC.

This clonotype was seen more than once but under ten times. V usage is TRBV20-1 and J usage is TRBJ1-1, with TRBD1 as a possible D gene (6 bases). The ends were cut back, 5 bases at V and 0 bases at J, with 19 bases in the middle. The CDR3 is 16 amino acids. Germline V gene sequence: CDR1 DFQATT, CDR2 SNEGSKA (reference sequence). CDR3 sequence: CSAFRQAFALNTEAFF. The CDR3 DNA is TGCAGTGCTTTCCGACAGGCCTTTGCCTTGAACACTGAAGCTTTCTTT.

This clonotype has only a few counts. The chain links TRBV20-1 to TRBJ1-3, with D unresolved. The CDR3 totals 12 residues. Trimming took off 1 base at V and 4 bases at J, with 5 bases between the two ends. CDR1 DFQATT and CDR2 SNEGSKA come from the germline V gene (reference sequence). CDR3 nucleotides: TGCAGTGCTAGAGCCCAGGGAAACACCATATATTTT. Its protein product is CSARAQGNTIYF.

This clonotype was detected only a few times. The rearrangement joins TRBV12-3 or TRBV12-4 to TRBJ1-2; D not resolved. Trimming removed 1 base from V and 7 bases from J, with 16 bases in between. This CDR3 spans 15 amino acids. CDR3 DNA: TGTGCCAGCAGTTTAGGTCTTGCACGGGGAGGTGGCTACACCTTC. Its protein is CASSLGLARGGGYTF.

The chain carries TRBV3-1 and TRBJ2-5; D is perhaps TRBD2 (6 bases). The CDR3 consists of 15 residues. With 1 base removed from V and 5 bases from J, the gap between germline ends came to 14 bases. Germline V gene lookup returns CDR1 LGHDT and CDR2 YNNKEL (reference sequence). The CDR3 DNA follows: TGTGCCAGCAGCCAAGGGGCGATAGGAGGGGAGACCCAGTACTTC. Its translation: CASSQGAIGGETQYF.

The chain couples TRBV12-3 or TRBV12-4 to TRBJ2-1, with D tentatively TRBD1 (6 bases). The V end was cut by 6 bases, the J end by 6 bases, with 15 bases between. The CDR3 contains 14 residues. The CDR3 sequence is CASRSGTLGNEQFF. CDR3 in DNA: TGTGCCAGCAGATCCGGGACACTTGGCAATGAGCAGTTCTTC.

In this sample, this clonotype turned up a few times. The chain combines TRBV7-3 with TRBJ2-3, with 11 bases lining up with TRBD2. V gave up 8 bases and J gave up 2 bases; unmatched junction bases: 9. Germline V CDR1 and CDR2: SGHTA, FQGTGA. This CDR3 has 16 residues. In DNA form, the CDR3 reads TGTGCCAGCGCAATAGGGACTAGCGGTCTCACAGATACGCAGTATTTT. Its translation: CASAIGTSGLTDTQYF. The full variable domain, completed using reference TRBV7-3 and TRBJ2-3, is GAGVSQTPSNKVTEKGKYVELRCDPISGHTALYWYRQSLGQGPEFLIYFQGTGAADDSGLPNDRFFAVRPEGSVSTLKIQRTERGDSAVYLCASAIGTSGLTDTQYFGPGTRLTVL.

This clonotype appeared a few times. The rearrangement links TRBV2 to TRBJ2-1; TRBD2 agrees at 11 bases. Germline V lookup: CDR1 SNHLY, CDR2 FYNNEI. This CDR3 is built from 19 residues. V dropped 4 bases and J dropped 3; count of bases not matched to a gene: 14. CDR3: CASSASGTSGSSFYNEQFF. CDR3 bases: TGTGCCAGCAGTGCCTCCGGGACTAGCGGCTCCTCCTTCTACAATGAGCAGTTCTTC. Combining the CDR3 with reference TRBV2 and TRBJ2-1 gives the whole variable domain EPEVTQTPSHQVTQMGQEVILRCVPISNHLYFYWYRQILGQKVEFLVSFYNNEISEKSEIFDDQFSVERPDGSNFTLKIRSTKLEDSAMYFCASSASGTSGSSFYNEQFFGPGTRLTVL.

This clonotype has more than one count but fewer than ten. This chain's CDR3 is CSATSSSGAAPYNSPLHF. CDR3 nucleotide sequence: TGCAGTGCTACATCTTCCTCCGGGGCGGCACCCTATAATTCACCCCTCCACTTT. The J gene is TRBJ1-6, the V gene TRBV20-1, with a tentative D call TRBD1 (5 bases). This CDR3 has 18 residues. V gave up 4 bases and J gave up 2 bases, with 21 bases separating them. The germline V gene has CDR1 DFQATT and CDR2 SNEGSKA (reference sequence).

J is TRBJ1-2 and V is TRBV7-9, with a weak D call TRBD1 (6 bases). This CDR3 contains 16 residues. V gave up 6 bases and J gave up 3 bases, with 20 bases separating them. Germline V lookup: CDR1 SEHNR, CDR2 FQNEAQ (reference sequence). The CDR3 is CASSSETGQTYYGYTF. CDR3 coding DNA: TGTGCCAGCAGTTCGGAAACAGGGCAGACATACTATGGCTACACCTTC.

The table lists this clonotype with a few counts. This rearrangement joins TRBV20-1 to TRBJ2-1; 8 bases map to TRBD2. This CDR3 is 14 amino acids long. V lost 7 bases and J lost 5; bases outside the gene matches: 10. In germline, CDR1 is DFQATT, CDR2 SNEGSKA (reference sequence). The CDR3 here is CSVSGTRGNNEQFF. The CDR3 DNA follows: TGCAGTGTTTCCGGGACTAGGGGTAACAATGAGCAGTTCTTC.

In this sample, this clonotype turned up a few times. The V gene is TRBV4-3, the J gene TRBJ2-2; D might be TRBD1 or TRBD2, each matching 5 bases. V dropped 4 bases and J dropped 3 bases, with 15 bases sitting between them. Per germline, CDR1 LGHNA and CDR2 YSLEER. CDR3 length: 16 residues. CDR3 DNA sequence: TGCGCCAGCAGCCCGACGGGGACGGGTTACACCGGGGAGCTGTTTTTT. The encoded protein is CASSPTGTGYTGELFF.

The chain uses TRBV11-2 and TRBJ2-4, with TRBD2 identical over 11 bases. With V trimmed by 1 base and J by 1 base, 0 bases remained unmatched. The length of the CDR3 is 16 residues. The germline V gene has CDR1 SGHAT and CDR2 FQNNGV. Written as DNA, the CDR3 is TGTGCCAGCAGCTTAGCTAGCGGGGGGGCCAAAAACATTCAGTACTTC. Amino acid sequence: CASSLASGGAKNIQYF.

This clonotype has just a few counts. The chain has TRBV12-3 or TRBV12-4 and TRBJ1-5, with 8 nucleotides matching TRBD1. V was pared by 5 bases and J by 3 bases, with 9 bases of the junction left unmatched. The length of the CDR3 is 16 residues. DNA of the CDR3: TGTGCCAGCAGTCCGCGGGGACAGGCCCTCAATCAGCCCCAGCATTTT. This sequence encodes CASSPRGQALNQPQHF.

As DNA, the CDR3 is TGCAGTGCTAGAACCTTATTGCCAGGGACAGATACGCAGTATTTT. This translates into CSARTLLPGTDTQYF. The gene calls are TRBV20-1 and TRBJ2-3, with D possibly matching TRBD1 (5 bases). The ends were cut back, 2 bases at V and 3 bases at J, with 15 bases in the middle. This CDR3 contains 15 residues. Germline CDR1 is DFQATT and CDR2 is SNEGSKA (reference sequence).

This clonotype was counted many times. CDR3 amino acids: CASRPSGTRGYIQYF. CDR3 DNA: TGTGCCAGCAGACCCTCTGGGACTAGGGGTTACATTCAGTACTTC. V is TRBV7-2 and J is TRBJ2-4; 8 bases are a match to TRBD2. Germline trimming cut 6 bases from V and 8 bases from J; bases unmatched to any gene: 12. The CDR3 covers 15 residues. CDR1 is SGHTA and CDR2 is FQGNSA in the germline V gene. Full variable domain (rest looked up from reference TRBV7-2 and TRBJ2-4): GAGVSQSPSNKVTEKGKDVELRCDPISGHTALYWYRQSLGQGLEFLIYFQGNSAPDKSGLPSDRFSAERTGGSVSTLTIQRTQQEDSAVYLCASRPSGTRGYIQYFGAGTRLSVL.